A selection of T cell receptor beta chains follows, all from one sample in a study of shared clonotypes between healthy human individuals. TCRdb's table, derived via immunoSEQ multiplex PCR, lists solely in-frame clones and lacks some. The table lists 780,000 or so clones, roughly 72% of them singletons. Input material: memory CD4+ T cells sorted from blood. The receptors here all came from a woman under 40 in good health. The CDR3 runs from the conserved cysteine through the conserved F or W.

v_call: TRBV6-4; j_call: TRBJ2-7; cdr3_aa: CASSDTGRDYEQYF
v_call: TRBV5-1; j_call: TRBJ2-1; cdr3_aa: CASSPGTSGNEQFF
v_call: TRBV5-1; j_call: -; cdr3_aa: CASSLGTGDLEQYF
v_call: TRBV19; j_call: TRBJ2-2; cdr3_aa: CASSSVRLNTGELFF
v_call: TRBV29-1; j_call: TRBJ2-3; cdr3_aa: CSVGTSGRSDTQYF
v_call: TRBV19; j_call: TRBJ2-1; cdr3_aa: CASRPTWSSYNEQFF
v_call: TRBV5-4; j_call: TRBJ1-1; cdr3_aa: CASRPQGVRTEAFF
v_call: TRBV10-2; j_call: TRBJ2-1; cdr3_aa: CASLLAGGPGEQFF
v_call: TRBV7-9; j_call: TRBJ1-1; cdr3_aa: CASSADRNTEAFF
v_call: TRBV11-3; j_call: TRBJ2-1; cdr3_aa: CASSLGPGEREMGNEQFF
v_call: TRBV2; j_call: TRBJ2-1; cdr3_aa: CARVWTSGTYNEQFF
v_call: TRBV11-2; j_call: TRBJ2-7; cdr3_aa: CASSNTGTLSEQYF
v_call: TRBV6-1; j_call: TRBJ1-5; cdr3_aa: CASTGTGDQPQHF
v_call: TRBV15; j_call: TRBJ2-7; cdr3_aa: CATSQTGQSYEQYF
v_call: TRBV18; j_call: TRBJ2-2; cdr3_aa: CASSPSGQNTGELFF
v_call: TRBV29-1; j_call: TRBJ2-3; cdr3_aa: CSVEDYTDTQYF
v_call: TRBV6-1; j_call: TRBJ2-1; cdr3_aa: CASSSRVAGDREQFF
v_call: TRBV28; j_call: TRBJ2-5; cdr3_aa: CASSTLGGRPFVETQYF
v_call: TRBV11-2; j_call: TRBJ1-1; cdr3_aa: CASSSRQARGHTEAFF
v_call: TRBV5-4; j_call: TRBJ2-7; cdr3_aa: CASRRQGGEQYF
v_call: TRBV2; j_call: TRBJ1-1; cdr3_aa: CASSDQGNTEAFF
v_call: TRBV7-9; j_call: TRBJ2-1; cdr3_aa: CASSLGGKSSYNEQFF
v_call: TRBV19; j_call: TRBJ2-3; cdr3_aa: CASRRDLTTTDTQYF
v_call: TRBV5-1; j_call: TRBJ2-1; cdr3_aa: CASSLVSGRENEQFF
v_call: TRBV28; j_call: TRBJ2-3; cdr3_aa: CAAGKREGLGDTQYF
v_call: TRBV9; j_call: TRBJ2-2; cdr3_aa: CASSSDISGELFF
v_call: TRBV15; j_call: TRBJ2-1; cdr3_aa: CATSIVRGSYNEQFF
v_call: TRBV7-8; j_call: TRBJ2-7; cdr3_aa: CASSLSSGSASYEQYF
v_call: TRBV28; j_call: TRBJ1-1; cdr3_aa: CASRDTGTGILNTEAFF
v_call: TRBV19; j_call: TRBJ2-7; cdr3_aa: CASSSSSEGLYEQYF
v_call: TRBV28; j_call: TRBJ2-2; cdr3_aa: CASRVTGITGELFF
v_call: TRBV2; j_call: TRBJ2-1; cdr3_aa: CASSERLVSYNEQFF
v_call: TRBV7-9; j_call: TRBJ2-1; cdr3_aa: CASAGGGESYNEQFF
v_call: TRBV11-2; j_call: TRBJ2-7; cdr3_aa: CASSLIRDSGGAYEQYF
v_call: TRBV30; j_call: TRBJ2-7; cdr3_aa: CAWRLTGTGGYEQYF
v_call: TRBV11-2; j_call: TRBJ2-5; cdr3_aa: CASSLDRDRVTQYF
v_call: TRBV28; j_call: TRBJ1-4; cdr3_aa: CASSPRYRRGEKLFF
v_call: TRBV2; j_call: TRBJ2-2; cdr3_aa: CASGQATGELFF
v_call: TRBV7-8; j_call: TRBJ2-3; cdr3_aa: CASSFGLETDTQYF
v_call: TRBV19; j_call: TRBJ2-1; cdr3_aa: CASSIDLVAAGVSEQFF
v_call: TRBV11-2; j_call: TRBJ1-1; cdr3_aa: CASSFSSNYDTEAFF
v_call: TRBV28; j_call: TRBJ2-5; cdr3_aa: CASSLYGTSQETQYF
v_call: TRBV19; j_call: TRBJ2-2; cdr3_aa: CASSATRTYTGELFF
v_call: TRBV27; j_call: TRBJ2-1; cdr3_aa: CASSPLGLAGNYNEQFF
v_call: TRBV5-1; j_call: TRBJ2-2; cdr3_aa: CASSKRDSGTGELFF
v_call: TRBV7-3; j_call: TRBJ2-7; cdr3_aa: CASSPSSDRAYEQYF